This T cell receptor beta chain was retrieved from a study of blood T cell repertoires in COVID-19. Turning to the study itself: Collection of acute and convalescent COVID-19 samples took place in the United States, Italy and Spain. T cells, B-cell-depleted T cells, or PBMCs supplied cDNA or gDNA.

Source study methods: Estimation of nucleated cell counts relied on the amplification of reference gene primers. This table comes from immunoSEQ multiplex PCR, and its TCRdb copy is limited to in-frame clones, with some not included. V, J and clone size reflect that table, while D and trimming were determined from the DNA. The data contain about 250,000 clones, roughly 84% of them singletons. The CDR3 contains 16 residues. The germline V gene has CDR1 MNHEY and CDR2 SMNVEV (reference sequence). Trimming took off 4 bases at V and 0 bases at J, with 13 bases between the two ends. V gene TRBV27 combines with J gene TRBJ1-5; D not certain. This clonotype was obtained from a woman aged 40 to 49 who had recovered from COVID-19. The sequencing input was peripheral blood. DNA for the CDR3: TGTGCCAGCAGTTCATTCGGACTGCTTAGCAATCAGCCCCAGCATTTT. Its translation is CASSSFGLLSNQPQHF.